In this sample, the clone carrying this T cell receptor (beta chain) turned up many times. The target antigen is unknown. This sample was taken from a study of early T cells in non-severe SARS-CoV-2 infection. Germline V gene lookup returns CDR1 SGHVS and CDR2 FQNEAQ. Trimming left V 2 bases short and J 0 bases short, with 22 bases between. CDR3 size: 19 residues. Unique molecular identifiers were added to individual cDNA molecules. TCRdb ran MiXCR on the 5' RACE reads and lists one entry per CDR3 protein. The sample shows approximately 120,000 distinct CDR3 sequences, 15% of them seen only once. Findings of the study overall: Private and CD4 specificities were missed by VDJdb matching, skewed to anti-spike CD8.

The rearrangement joins TRBV7-8 to TRBJ1-1; D is undetermined. The TCR was taken from an adult who was a healthcare worker with PCR-confirmed SARS-CoV-2 infection or an uninfected control (not recorded which). Sequencing was carried out using whole blood. The CDR3 DNA follows: TGTGCCAGCAGCTTATCTAGGGCTCCAGGAGCCCTTATGAACACTGAAGCTTTCTTT. Amino acid sequence: CASSLSRAPGALMNTEAFF.